One T cell receptor (beta chain) is described in this entry. Antigen: not known. The assay was immunoSEQ multiplex PCR, and TCRdb's table has in-frame clones only and misses some. This sample has a few million clones, with just over 90% found just once. This sample was taken from a study of shared clonotypes between healthy human individuals. Study findings and constraints: Although depth was large, rarefaction showed that sequencing of the sorted subsets was incomplete. Blood was the sole source, and tissue repertoires probably differ.

The receptor was isolated from a man aged 18 to 35 in good health. Some clones in this sample may be carry-over from other donors' samples. The specimen was naive CD4+ T cells from PBMCs. Specified subset: CD45RA+ positively selected.

The CDR3 is CASSLRASGRTVTDTQYF. The CDR3 bases are TGCGCCAGCAGCTTGAGGGCTAGCGGGAGGACCGTCACAGATACGCAGTATTTT. This rearrangement joins TRBV5-1 to TRBJ2-3; 11 positions match TRBD2. Germline loops: CDR1 SGHRS, CDR2 YFSETQ. This CDR3 comprises 18 residues. J was trimmed by 2 bases and V by 1 base; bases with no gene match: 9.